Listed here are 15 T cell receptor beta chains from one sample, sequenced in a study of early T cells in non-severe SARS-CoV-2 infection. TCRdb analysed the 5' RACE reads with MiXCR anew, one entry per CDR3 protein. The data show fewer than 80,000 distinct CDR3 sequences, 12% seen once. The specimen sequenced was whole blood. The receptor source for this set is an adult who was a healthcare worker with PCR-confirmed SARS-CoV-2 infection or an uninfected control (not recorded which).

This clonotype has a count of ten or more. This chain connects TRBV24-1 to TRBJ2-1; 9 nucleotides agree with TRBD2. Looked up from germline, CDR1 is KGHDR and CDR2 is SFDVKD. With V trimmed by 9 bases and J by 4 bases, 6 bases remained unmatched. CDR3 size: 14 residues. CDR3 sequence reads: CATFSGSPYNEQFF. In nucleotides, the CDR3 is TGTGCCACCTTTAGCGGGAGTCCTTACAATGAGCAGTTCTTC.

In its sample, this clonotype was seen many times. V is TRBV7-2 and J is TRBJ2-1; TRBD2 matches 10 bases. CDR1 is SGHTA, CDR2 FQGNSA, per germline. Germline trimming cut 5 bases from V and 5 bases from J; bases unmatched to any gene: 6. CDR3 length equals 15 residues. As DNA, the CDR3 is TGTGCCAGCAGCACCGGGACTAGCGCCAACAATGAGCAGTTCTTC. Protein product: CASSTGTSANNEQFF.

This clonotype was seen more than once but under ten times. This chain links TRBV5-8 with TRBJ1-5; D is unresolved. The CDR3 contains 15 residues. Trimming cost V 3 bases and J 0 bases, with 10 bases left between them. In germline, CDR1 is SGHTS, CDR2 YDEGEE. DNA for the CDR3: TGTGCCAGCAGCTCCCCGGGGTATAGCAATCAGCCCCAGCATTTT. Encoded protein: CASSSPGYSNQPQHF.

The V gene is TRBV2, the J gene TRBJ2-3, with 10 bases matching TRBD2. This CDR3 spans 19 amino acids. Germline lookup yields CDR1 SNHLY and CDR2 FYNNEI. The trim removed 3 bases at V and 7 bases at J, leaving 19 bases unmatched. As DNA, the CDR3 is TGTGCCAGCAGTGAGTGGCAGACTAAAGCGGGAGGGCCTACGAATACGCAGTATTTT. This encodes CASSEWQTKAGGPTNTQYF.

The chain employs TRBV2 and TRBJ2-6, with 7 bases matching TRBD1. Unmatched junction bases numbered 4, after V lost 4 bases and J lost 4 bases. The CDR3 length is 15 residues. Germline V gene sequence: CDR1 SNHLY, CDR2 FYNNEI. The CDR3 nucleotides are TGTGCCAGCAGTGGGGACAGATCAGGGGCCAACGTCCTGACTTTC. This codes for CASSGDRSGANVLTF.

This clonotype was seen more than once but under ten times. The V and J genes are TRBV20-1 and TRBJ2-1; a weak D match, TRBD2 (6 bases). Trimming shortened V by 3 bases and J by 2 bases, and 14 bases separated the two germline ends. The CDR3 is made up of 15 amino acids. The V gene's germline CDR1 is DFQATT and CDR2 SNEGSKA (reference sequence). The CDR3 nucleotides read TGCAGTGCTAGGCCCCCGGAGGGTGCCTACAATGAGCAGTTCTTC. Amino acid sequence: CSARPPEGAYNEQFF.

This clonotype was seen more than once but under ten times. The chain carries TRBV6-5 and TRBJ2-7; D possibly matches TRBD1 or TRBD2 (5 bases each). Trimming stripped 4 bases from V and 3 bases from J, with 19 bases between. CDR1 and CDR2 from the germline V gene are MNHEY and SVGAGI. CDR3 size: 16 residues. The CDR3: CASSSPRRDGNYEQYF. CDR3 in DNA: TGTGCCAGCAGTTCCCCCCGCAGGGACGGGAACTACGAGCAGTACTTC.

Many counts were recorded for this clonotype. The chain uses TRBV4-1 and TRBJ2-7; D possibly corresponds to TRBD2 (5 bases). The V gene lost 0 bases and the J gene lost 6 bases, with 21 bases spanning the gap. Germline loops: CDR1 MGHRA, CDR2 YSYEKL. This CDR3 is built from 17 residues. CDR3 nucleotide sequence: TGCGCCAGCAGCCAAGATCGAACTAGGATTCGCTATGGCGAGCAGTACTTC. Its protein product is CASSQDRTRIRYGEQYF.

The rearrangement links TRBV28 to TRBJ1-5, with TRBD1 matching over 7 bases. CDR1 is MDHEN and CDR2 is SYDVKM in the germline V gene. The CDR3 extends over 14 amino acids. The V segment lost 6 bases and the J segment 7 bases; nucleotides outside the gene matches: 9. CDR3 residues: CASSPPGGGQPQHF. In nucleotides, the CDR3 is TGTGCCAGCAGCCCCCCAGGGGGAGGGCAGCCCCAGCATTTT.

The chain uses TRBV20-1 and TRBJ2-3; 8 nucleotides align to TRBD2. This CDR3 has 17 amino acids. Germline lookup yields CDR1 DFQATT and CDR2 SNEGSKA (reference sequence). With 0 bases clipped from V and 2 bases from J, the junction kept 10 bases outside the gene matches. The CDR3 sequence is CSARDPQLAVHTDTQYF. CDR3 coding DNA: TGCAGTGCTAGAGACCCACAACTAGCGGTCCACACAGATACGCAGTATTTT.

This clonotype was observed many times. The chain has TRBV20-1 and TRBJ2-1, with 8 bases identical to TRBD1. Per germline, CDR1 DFQATT and CDR2 SNEGSKA (reference sequence). CDR3 length equals 16 residues. V lost 1 base, J lost 5 bases, and 10 bases stayed unmatched. The DNA of the CDR3 is TGCAGTGCTAGAGGATTAGAGGACAGGGATAACAATGAGCAGTTCTTC. Translated, it gives CSARGLEDRDNNEQFF.

V usage is TRBV24-1 and J usage is TRBJ2-1, with TRBD2 as a possible D gene (6 bases). The CDR3 runs to 17 residues. V was clipped by 3 bases and J by 4 bases, with 18 bases between them. Germline V gene sequence: CDR1 KGHDR, CDR2 SFDVKD. CDR3 protein: CATSDRPGAGPYNEQFF. CDR3 nucleotide sequence: TGTGCCACCAGTGATCGTCCCGGGGCGGGACCTTACAATGAGCAGTTCTTC.

This clonotype was found a few times. V and J are TRBV7-7 and TRBJ2-1; 7 bases fit TRBD2. The germline gives CDR1 SSHAT, CDR2 FNYEAQ (reference sequence). The V segment lost 5 bases and the J segment 6 bases; nucleotides outside the gene matches: 4. The CDR3 has 13 amino acids. The CDR3 DNA reads as TGTGCCAGCAGCCGGGACTACTTCAATGAGCAGTTCTTC. This gives the protein CASSRDYFNEQFF.

A few counts support this clonotype. This chain uses TRBV12-3 or TRBV12-4 with TRBJ2-1; 7 nucleotides agree with TRBD2. With 4 bases clipped from V and 3 bases from J, the junction kept 6 bases outside the gene matches. CDR3 length: 15 amino acids. In DNA, the CDR3 is TGTGCCAGCAGTTGGGCGGGAGCTGGCTACAATGAGCAGTTCTTC. Protein: CASSWAGAGYNEQFF.

This clonotype was seen ten or more times. The chain couples TRBV7-8 to TRBJ2-3; TRBD2 matches 11 bases. The CDR3 is 16 residues long. The trim removed 2 bases at V and 2 bases at J, leaving 3 bases unmatched. Germline loops: CDR1 SGHVS, CDR2 FQNEAQ. The CDR3 sequence: CASSLTSGSITDTQYF. Written as DNA, the CDR3 is TGTGCCAGCAGCTTAACTAGCGGGAGTATCACAGATACGCAGTATTTT.